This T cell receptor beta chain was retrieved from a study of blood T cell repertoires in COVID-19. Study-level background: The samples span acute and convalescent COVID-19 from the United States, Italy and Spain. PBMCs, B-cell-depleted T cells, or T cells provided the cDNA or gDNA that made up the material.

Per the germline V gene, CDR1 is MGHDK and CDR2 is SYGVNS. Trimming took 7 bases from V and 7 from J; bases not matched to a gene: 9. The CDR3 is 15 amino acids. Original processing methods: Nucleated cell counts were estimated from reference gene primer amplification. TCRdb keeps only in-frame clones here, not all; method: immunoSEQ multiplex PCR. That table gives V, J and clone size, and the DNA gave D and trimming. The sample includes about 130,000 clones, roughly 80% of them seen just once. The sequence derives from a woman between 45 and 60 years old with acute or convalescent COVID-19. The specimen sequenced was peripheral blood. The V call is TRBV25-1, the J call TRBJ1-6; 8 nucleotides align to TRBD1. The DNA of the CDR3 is TGTGCCAGCACCCCGGGGACAGGCCGAAATTCACCCCTCCACTTT. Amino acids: CASTPGTGRNSPLHF.